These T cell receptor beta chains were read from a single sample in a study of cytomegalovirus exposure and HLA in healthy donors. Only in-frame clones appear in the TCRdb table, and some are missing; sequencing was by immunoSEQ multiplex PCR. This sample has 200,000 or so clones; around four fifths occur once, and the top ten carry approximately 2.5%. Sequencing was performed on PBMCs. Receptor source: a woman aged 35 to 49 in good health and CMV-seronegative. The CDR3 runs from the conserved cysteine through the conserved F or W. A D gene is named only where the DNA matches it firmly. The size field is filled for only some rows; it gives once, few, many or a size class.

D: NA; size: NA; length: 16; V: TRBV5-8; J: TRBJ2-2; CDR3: CASSPMGGRRTGELFF; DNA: TGTGCCAGCAGCCCAATGGGAGGCAGGAGAACCGGGGAGCTGTTTTTT
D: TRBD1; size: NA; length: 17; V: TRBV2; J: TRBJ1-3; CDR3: CASSETGQGTFGNTIYF; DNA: TGTGCCAGCAGTGAAACGGGACAGGGAACCTTTGGAAACACCATATATTTT
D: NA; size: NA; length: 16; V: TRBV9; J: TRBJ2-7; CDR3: CAGSPQTVPLSYEQYF; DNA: TGTGCCGGCAGCCCTCAGACAGTCCCACTCTCCTACGAGCAGTACTTC
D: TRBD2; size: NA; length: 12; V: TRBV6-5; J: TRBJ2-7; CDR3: CASRPTSAEQYF; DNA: TGTGCCAGCAGACCCACTAGCGCCGAGCAGTACTTC
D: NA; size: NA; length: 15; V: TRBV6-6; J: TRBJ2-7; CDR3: CASSYSGTGVYEQYF; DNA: TGTGCCAGCAGTTACTCCGGGACGGGGGTCTACGAGCAGTACTTC
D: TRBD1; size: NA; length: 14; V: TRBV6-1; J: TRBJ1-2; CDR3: CASSPGTGGLGYTF; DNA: TGTGCCAGCAGTCCCGGGACAGGGGGCCTTGGCTACACCTTC
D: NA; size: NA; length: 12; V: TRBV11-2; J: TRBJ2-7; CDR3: CASSSFFYEQYF; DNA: TGTGCCAGCAGCTCGTTCTTCTACGAGCAGTACTTC
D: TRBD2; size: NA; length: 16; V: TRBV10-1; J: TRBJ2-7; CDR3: CASSESLAAKRVEQYF; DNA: TGCGCCAGCAGTGAGTCCCTAGCGGCCAAAAGAGTCGAGCAGTACTTC
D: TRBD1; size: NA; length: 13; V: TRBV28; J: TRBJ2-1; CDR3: CASTGQVINEQFF; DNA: TGTGCCAGCACGGGACAGGTAATAAATGAGCAGTTCTTC
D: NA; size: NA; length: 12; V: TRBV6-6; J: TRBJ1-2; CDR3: CASSPRLGGYTF; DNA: TGTGCCAGCAGCCCCCGGCTAGGCGGCTACACCTTC
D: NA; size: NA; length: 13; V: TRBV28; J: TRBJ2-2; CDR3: CASSPGDTGELFF; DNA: TGTGCCAGCAGTCCGGGAGATACCGGGGAGCTGTTTTTT
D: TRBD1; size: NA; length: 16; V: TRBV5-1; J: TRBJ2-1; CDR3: CASSFTRTGNYNEQFF; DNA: TGCGCCAGCAGCTTTACCAGGACAGGGAACTACAATGAGCAGTTCTTC
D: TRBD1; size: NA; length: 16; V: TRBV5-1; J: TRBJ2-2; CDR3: CASSFQGGTNTGELFF; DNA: TGCGCCAGCAGCTTTCAAGGGGGCACGAACACCGGGGAGCTGTTTTTT
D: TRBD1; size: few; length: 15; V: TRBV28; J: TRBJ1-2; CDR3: CASRAPGQGNYGYTF; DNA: TGTGCCAGCAGGGCCCCGGGACAGGGGAACTATGGCTACACCTTC
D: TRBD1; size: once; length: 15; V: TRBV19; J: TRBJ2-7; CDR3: CASSTTGTGDFQQYF; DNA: TGTGCCAGTAGTACTACCGGGACAGGAGACTTCCAGCAGTACTTC
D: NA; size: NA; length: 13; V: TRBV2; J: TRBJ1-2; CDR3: CATRRGDDYGYTF; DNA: TGTGCCACCCGACGGGGGGATGACTATGGCTACACCTTC
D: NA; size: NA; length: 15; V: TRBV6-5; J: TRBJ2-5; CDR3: CASSRNRGPEGTQYF; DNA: TGTGCCAGCAGCCGCAACAGGGGCCCGGAGGGGACCCAGTACTTC
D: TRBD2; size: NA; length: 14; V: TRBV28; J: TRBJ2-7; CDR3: CASVNSGRAYEQYF; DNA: TGTGCCAGCGTAAATAGCGGGAGGGCCTACGAGCAGTACTTC
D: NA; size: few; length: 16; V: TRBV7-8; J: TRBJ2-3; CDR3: CASSLVRRGKADTQYF; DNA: TGTGCCAGCAGCTTAGTGAGACGGGGAAAGGCAGATACGCAGTATTTT
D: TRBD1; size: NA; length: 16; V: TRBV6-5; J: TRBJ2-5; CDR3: CASSYAGQGHQETQYF; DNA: TGTGCCAGCAGTTACGCCGGACAGGGACACCAAGAGACCCAGTACTTC
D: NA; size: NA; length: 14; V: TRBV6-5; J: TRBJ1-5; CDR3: CACTRGRSNQPQHF; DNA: TGTGCCTGCACAAGGGGGAGAAGCAATCAGCCCCAGCATTTT
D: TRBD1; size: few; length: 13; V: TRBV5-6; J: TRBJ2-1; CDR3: CASSLGRGQGQFF; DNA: TGTGCCAGCAGCCTTGGACGGGGACAGGGGCAGTTCTTC
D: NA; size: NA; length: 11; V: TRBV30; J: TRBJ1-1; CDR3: CAWSVYLEAFF; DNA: TGTGCCTGGAGTGTATATCTTGAAGCTTTCTTT
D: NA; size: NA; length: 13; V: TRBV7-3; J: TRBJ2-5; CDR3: CASSLMPRETQYF; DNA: TGTGCCAGCAGCTTAATGCCTCGGGAGACCCAGTACTTC
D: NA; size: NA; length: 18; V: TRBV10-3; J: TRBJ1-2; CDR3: CAISQRPGLSDIFNGYTF; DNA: TGTGCCATCAGCCAACGACCGGGACTGAGTGACATCTTCAATGGCTACACCTTC
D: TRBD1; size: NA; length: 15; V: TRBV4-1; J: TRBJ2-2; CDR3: CASSQEDRPTGELFF; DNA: TGCGCCAGCAGCCAGGAGGACAGGCCTACCGGGGAGCTGTTTTTT
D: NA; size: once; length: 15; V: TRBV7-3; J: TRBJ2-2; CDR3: CASSPSEVYTGELFF; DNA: TGTGCCAGCAGCCCGTCGGAGGTCTACACCGGGGAGCTGTTTTTT
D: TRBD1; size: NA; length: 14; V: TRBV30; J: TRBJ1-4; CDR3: CAWLRTGIGEKLFF; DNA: TGTGCCTGGCTCCGGACAGGGATAGGAGAAAAACTGTTTTTT
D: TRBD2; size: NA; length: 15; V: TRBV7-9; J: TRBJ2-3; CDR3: CASSTTSGRTDTQYF; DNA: TGTGCCAGCAGCACCACTAGCGGGAGAACAGATACGCAGTATTTT
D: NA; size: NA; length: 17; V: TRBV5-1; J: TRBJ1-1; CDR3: CASSIVGRTLMNTEAFF; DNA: TGCGCCAGCAGCATCGTTGGCCGGACACTAATGAACACTGAAGCTTTCTTT
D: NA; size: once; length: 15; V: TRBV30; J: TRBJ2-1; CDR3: CAWIRGMAYYNEQFF; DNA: TGTGCCTGGATTAGGGGGATGGCTTACTACAATGAGCAGTTCTTC
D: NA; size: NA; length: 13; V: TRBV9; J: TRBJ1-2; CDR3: CASSRGGGQGYTF; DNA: TGTGCCAGCAGTCGAGGAGGTGGCCAGGGCTACACCTTC
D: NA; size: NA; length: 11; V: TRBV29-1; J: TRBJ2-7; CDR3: CSVTRGVGQYF; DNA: TGCAGCGTCACCCGCGGGGTTGGGCAGTACTTC
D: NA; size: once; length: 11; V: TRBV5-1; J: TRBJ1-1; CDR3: CASSGGTQAFF; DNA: TGCGCCAGCAGCGGGGGGACTCAAGCTTTCTTT
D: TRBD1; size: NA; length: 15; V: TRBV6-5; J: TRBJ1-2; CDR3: CASSPYGQGTSGYTF; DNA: TGTGCCAGCAGCCCCTACGGACAGGGAACGAGTGGCTACACCTTC
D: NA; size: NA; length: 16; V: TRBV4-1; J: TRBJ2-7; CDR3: CASSQSLATGSYEQYF; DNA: TGCGCCAGCAGCCAATCTCTAGCCACGGGAAGCTACGAGCAGTACTTC
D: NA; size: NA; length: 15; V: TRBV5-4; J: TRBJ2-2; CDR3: CASSPQNRNTGELFF; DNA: TGTGCCAGCAGCCCCCAGAACAGGAACACCGGGGAGCTGTTTTTT
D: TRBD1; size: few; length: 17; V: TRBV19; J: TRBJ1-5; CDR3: CASKRTADRGGSSPQHF; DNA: TGTGCCAGTAAAAGGACTGCCGACAGGGGAGGTTCATCGCCCCAGCATTTT
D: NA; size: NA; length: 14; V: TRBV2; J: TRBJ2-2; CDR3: CASRSGLNTGELFF; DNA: TGTGCCAGCCGATCAGGGTTGAACACCGGGGAGCTGTTTTTT
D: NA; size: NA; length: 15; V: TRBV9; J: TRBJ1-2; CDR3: CASSVAGHFNYGYTF; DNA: TGTGCCAGCAGCGTAGCTGGGCACTTCAACTATGGCTACACCTTC
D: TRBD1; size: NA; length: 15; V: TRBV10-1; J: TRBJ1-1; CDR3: CASKQDRGMNTEAFF; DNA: TGCGCCAGCAAACAGGACAGGGGCATGAACACTGAAGCTTTCTTT
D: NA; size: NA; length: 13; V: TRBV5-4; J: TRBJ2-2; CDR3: CASSLEQAGELFF; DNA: TGTGCCAGCAGCTTGGAACAAGCCGGGGAGCTGTTTTTT
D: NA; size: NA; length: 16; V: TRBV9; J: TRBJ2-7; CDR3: CASSALPTSSSYEQYF; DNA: TGTGCCAGCAGCGCCCTACCAACTAGTAGCTCCTACGAGCAGTACTTC